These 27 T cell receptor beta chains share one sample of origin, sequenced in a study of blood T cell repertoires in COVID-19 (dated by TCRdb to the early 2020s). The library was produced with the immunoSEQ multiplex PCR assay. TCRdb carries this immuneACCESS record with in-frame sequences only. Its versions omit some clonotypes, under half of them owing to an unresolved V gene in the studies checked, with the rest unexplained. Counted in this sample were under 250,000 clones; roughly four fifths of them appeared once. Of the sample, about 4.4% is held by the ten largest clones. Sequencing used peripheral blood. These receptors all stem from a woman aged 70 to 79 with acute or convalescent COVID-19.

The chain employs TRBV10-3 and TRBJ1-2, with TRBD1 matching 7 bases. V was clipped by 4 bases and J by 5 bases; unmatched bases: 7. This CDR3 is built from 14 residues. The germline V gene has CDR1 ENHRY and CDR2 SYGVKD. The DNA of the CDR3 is TGTGCCATCAGTGGCGGGACAGCACAATATGGCTACACCTTC. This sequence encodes CAISGGTAQYGYTF.

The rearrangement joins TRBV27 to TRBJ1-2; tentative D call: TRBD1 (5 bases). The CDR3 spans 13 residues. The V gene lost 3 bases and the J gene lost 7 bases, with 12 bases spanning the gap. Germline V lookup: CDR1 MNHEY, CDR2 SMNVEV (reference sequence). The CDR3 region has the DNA TGTGCCAGCAGTTTCAGGGATAGCGGTGGCTACACCTTC. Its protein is CASSFRDSGGYTF.

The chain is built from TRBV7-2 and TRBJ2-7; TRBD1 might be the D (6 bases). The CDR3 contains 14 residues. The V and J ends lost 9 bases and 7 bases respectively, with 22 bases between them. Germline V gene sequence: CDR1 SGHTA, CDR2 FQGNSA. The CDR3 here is CASTGITSVGEQYF. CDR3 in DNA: TGTGCCAGTACAGGGATTACTTCGGTGGGTGAGCAGTACTTC.

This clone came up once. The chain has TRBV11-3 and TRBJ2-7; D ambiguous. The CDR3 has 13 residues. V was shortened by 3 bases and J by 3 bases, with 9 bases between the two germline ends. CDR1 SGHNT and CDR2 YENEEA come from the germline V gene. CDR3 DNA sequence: TGTGCCAGCAGCTTTGCAGTCAACTACGAGCAGTACTTC. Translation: CASSFAVNYEQYF.

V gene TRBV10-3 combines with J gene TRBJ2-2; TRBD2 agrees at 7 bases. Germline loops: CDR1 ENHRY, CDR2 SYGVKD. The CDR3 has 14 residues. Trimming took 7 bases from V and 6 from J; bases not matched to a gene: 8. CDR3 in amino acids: CAIKDGGEAGELFF. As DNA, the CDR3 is TGTGCCATCAAGGATGGGGGGGAGGCCGGGGAGCTGTTTTTT.

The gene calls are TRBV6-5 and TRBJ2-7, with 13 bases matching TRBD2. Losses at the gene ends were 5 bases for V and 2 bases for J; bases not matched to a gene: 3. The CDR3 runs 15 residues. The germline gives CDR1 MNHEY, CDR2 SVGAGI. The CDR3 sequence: CASSPGLAGAYEQYF. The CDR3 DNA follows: TGTGCCAGCAGTCCAGGACTAGCGGGGGCCTACGAGCAGTACTTC.

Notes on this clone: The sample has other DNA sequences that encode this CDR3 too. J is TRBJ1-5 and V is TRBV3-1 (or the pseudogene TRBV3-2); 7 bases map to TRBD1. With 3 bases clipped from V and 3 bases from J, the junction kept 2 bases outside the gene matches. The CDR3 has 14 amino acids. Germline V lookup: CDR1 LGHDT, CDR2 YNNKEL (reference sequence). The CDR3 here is CASSQTGSNQPQHF. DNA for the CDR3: TGTGCCAGCAGCCAGACAGGGTCCAATCAGCCCCAGCATTTT.

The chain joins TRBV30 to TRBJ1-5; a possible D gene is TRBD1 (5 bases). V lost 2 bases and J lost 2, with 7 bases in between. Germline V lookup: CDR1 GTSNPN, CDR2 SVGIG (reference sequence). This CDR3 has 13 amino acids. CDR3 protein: CAWSWGGNQPQHF. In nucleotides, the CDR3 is TGTGCCTGGAGTTGGGGGGGCAATCAGCCCCAGCATTTT.

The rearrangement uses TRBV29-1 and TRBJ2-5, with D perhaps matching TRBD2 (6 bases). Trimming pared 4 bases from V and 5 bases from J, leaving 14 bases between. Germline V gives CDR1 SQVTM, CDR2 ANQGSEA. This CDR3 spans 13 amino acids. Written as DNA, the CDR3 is TGCAGCGTTGCAACGGGGGTGGGGGAGACCCAGTACTTC. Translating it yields CSVATGVGETQYF.

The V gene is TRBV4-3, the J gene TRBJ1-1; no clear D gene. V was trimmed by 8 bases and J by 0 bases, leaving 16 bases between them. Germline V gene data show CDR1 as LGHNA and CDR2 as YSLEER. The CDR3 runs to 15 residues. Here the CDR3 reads CASRGTLLMNTEAFF. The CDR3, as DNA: TGCGCCAGCCGCGGAACCTTACTTATGAACACTGAAGCTTTCTTT.

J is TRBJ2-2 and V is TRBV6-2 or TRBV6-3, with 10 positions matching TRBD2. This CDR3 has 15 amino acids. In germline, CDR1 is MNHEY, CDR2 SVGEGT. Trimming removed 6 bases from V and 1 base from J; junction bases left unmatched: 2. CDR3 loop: CASRPSGGNTGELFF. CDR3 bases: TGTGCCAGCAGACCTAGCGGGGGGAACACCGGGGAGCTGTTTTTT.

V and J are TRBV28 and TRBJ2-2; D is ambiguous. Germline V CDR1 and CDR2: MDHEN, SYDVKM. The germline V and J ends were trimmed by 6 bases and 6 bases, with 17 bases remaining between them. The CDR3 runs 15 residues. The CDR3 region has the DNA TGTGCCAGCAGACCCCCCCGTTTAAGCGCCGGGGAGCTGTTTTTT. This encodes CASRPPRLSAGELFF.

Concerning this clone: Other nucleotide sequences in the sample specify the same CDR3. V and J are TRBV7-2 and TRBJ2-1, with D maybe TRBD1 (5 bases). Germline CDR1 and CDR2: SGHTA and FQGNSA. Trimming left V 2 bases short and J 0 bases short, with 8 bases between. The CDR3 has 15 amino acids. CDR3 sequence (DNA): TGTGCCAGCAGCTTACTAGGGGTCTCCTACAATGAGCAGTTCTTC. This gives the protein CASSLLGVSYNEQFF.

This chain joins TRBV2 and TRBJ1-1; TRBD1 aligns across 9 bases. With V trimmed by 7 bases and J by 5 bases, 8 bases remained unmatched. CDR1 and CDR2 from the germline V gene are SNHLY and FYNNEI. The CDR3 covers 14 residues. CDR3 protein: CASTRQGELTEAFF. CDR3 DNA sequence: TGTGCCAGCACCCGACAGGGGGAGCTGACTGAAGCTTTCTTT.

CDR3 protein: CASSVDYTGELFF. The CDR3 region has the DNA TGTGCCAGCAGCGTAGACTACACCGGGGAGCTGTTTTTT. The J gene is TRBJ2-2, the V gene TRBV9; no clear D gene. Trimming cost V 0 bases and J 3 bases, with 3 bases left between them. There are 13 residues in the CDR3. Germline CDR1 SGDLS, CDR2 YYNGEE.

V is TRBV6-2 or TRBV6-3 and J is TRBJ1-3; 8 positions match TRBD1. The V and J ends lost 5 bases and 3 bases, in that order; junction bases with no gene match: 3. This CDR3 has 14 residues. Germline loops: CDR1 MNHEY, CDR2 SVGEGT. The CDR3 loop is CASSPGGVGNTIYF. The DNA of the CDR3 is TGTGCCAGCAGTCCAGGGGGCGTTGGAAACACCATATATTTT.

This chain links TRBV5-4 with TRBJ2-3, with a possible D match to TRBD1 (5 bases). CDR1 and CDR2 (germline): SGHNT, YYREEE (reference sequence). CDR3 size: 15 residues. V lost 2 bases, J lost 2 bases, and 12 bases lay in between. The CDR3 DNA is TGTGCCAGCAGCTTTTCGGTGACAGACACAGATACGCAGTATTTT. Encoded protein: CASSFSVTDTDTQYF.

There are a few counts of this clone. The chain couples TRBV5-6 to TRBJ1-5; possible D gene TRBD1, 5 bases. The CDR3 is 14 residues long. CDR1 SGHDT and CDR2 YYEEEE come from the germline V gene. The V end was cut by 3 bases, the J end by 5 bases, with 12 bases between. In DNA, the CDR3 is TGTGCCAGCAGCTGGGGGGGAGGGCATCAGCCCCAGCATTTT. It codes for CASSWGGGHQPQHF. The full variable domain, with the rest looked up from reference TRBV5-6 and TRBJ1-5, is DAGVTQSPTHLIKTRGQQVTLRCSPKSGHDTVSWYQQALGQGPQFIFQYYEEEERQRGNFPDRFSGHQFPNYSSELNVNALLLGDSALYLCASSWGGGHQPQHFGDGTRLSIL.

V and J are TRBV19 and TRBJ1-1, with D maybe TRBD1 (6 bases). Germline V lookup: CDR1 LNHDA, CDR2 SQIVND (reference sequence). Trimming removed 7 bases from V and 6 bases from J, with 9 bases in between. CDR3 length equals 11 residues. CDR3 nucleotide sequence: TGTGCCAGTACAGGGGTGGCTGAAGCTTTCTTT. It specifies CASTGVAEAFF.

The CDR3 nucleotides read TGTGCCAGCGTCCTAGGAGGTACGGATACGCAGTATTTT. Translated, it gives CASVLGGTDTQYF. The chain joins TRBV6-5 to TRBJ2-3, with D perhaps TRBD2 (5 bases). The V gene lost 8 bases and the J gene lost 6 bases, with 15 bases spanning the gap. The CDR3 loop spans 13 amino acids. Per the germline V gene, CDR1 is MNHEY and CDR2 is SVGAGI.

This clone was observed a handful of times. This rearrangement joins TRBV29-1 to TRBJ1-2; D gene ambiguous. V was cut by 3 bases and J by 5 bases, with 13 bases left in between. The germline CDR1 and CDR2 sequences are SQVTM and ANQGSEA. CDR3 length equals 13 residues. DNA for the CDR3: TGCAGCGTTGATGGATCGGGGATTTATGGCTACACCTTC. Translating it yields CSVDGSGIYGYTF.

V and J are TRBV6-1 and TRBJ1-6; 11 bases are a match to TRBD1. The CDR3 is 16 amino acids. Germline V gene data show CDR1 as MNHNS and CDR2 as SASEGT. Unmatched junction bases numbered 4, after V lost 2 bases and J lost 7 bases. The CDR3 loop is CASSEPGQGVNSPLHF. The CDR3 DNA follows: TGTGCCAGCAGTGAACCGGGACAGGGGGTAAATTCACCCCTCCACTTT.

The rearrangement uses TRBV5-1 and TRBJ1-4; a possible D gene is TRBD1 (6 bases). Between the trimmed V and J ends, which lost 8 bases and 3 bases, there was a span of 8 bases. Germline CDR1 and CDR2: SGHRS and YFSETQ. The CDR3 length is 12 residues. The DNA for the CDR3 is TGCGCCAGTCAGGGGTCTAATGAAAAACTGTTTTTT. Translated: CASQGSNEKLFF.

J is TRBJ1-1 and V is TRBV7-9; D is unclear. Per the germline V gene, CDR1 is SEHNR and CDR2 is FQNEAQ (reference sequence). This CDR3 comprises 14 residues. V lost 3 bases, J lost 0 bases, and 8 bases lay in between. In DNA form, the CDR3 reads TGTGCCAGCAGCTTGTCGCTACTGAACACTGAAGCTTTCTTT. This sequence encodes CASSLSLLNTEAFF.

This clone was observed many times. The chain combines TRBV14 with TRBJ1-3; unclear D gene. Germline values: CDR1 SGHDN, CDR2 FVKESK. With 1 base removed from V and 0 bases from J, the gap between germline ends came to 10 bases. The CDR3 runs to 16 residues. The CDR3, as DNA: TGTGCCAGCAGCCAAGTTCCCGGGTACTCTGGAAACACCATATATTTT. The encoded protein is CASSQVPGYSGNTIYF.

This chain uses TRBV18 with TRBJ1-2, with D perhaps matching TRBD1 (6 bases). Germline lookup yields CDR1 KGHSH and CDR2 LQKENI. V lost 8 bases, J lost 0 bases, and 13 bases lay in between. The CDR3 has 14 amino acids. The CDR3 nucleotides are TGTGCCAGCACCAGGACAGAAGCTAACTATGGCTACACCTTC. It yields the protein CASTRTEANYGYTF.

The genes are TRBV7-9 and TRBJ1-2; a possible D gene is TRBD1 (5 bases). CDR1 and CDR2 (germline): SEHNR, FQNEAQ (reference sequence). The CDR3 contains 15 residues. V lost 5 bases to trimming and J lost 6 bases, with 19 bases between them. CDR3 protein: CASSPAGVNRNGYTF. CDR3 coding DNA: TGTGCCAGCAGCCCAGCGGGGGTGAATAGGAATGGCTACACCTTC.